The rows below give T cell receptor beta chains drawn from one sample of a study of CD8+ T cells in alopecia areata. Method: immunoSEQ multiplex PCR; TCRdb's copy keeps in-frame clones and lacks some. The sample holds about 40,000 clones; 92% are singletons and the top ten take under 20%. This sample comprised CD8+ T cells sorted from blood, obtained at week 24, from a patient treated with tofacitinib. The source of these receptors is a human donor with alopecia areata. Each CDR3 is given with its conserved first and last residue. A D gene is named only where the DNA matches it firmly. Clone size is shown for a subset of rows, as once, few, many or a class of expanded clone.

V: TRBV7-8; J: TRBJ2-2; D: TRBD2; length: 15; size: once; DNA: TGTGCCAGCAGCGCTAGCGGGGGTTCATCCGGGGAGCTGTTTTTT; CDR3: CASSASGGSSGELFF
V: TRBV4-3; J: TRBJ2-7; D: TRBD1; length: 15; size: NA; DNA: TGCGCCAGCAGCCAAGAGAGACAGGGCTCCTACGAGCAGTACTTC; CDR3: CASSQERQGSYEQYF
V: TRBV13; J: TRBJ2-3; D: TRBD2; length: 14; size: NA; DNA: TGTGCCAGCAGCTTGGGGGGGAGGACAGATACGCAGTATTTT; CDR3: CASSLGGRTDTQYF
V: TRBV29-1; J: TRBJ2-2; D: NA; length: 12; size: NA; DNA: TGCAGCGTTTGGATGAGAGCCGGGGAGCTGTTTTTT; CDR3: CSVWMRAGELFF
V: TRBV14; J: TRBJ2-5; D: NA; length: 14; size: NA; DNA: TGTGCCAGCAGCGCCAGCGGTTTTGGAGAGACCCAGTACTTC; CDR3: CASSASGFGETQYF
V: TRBV28; J: TRBJ1-1; D: NA; length: 12; size: NA; DNA: TGTGCCAGCAGTCTGGACAGCACTGAAGCTTTCTTT; CDR3: CASSLDSTEAFF
V: TRBV28; J: TRBJ2-5; D: NA; length: 12; size: NA; DNA: TGTGCCAGCAGTCCCCAAGGGGAGACCCAGTACTTC; CDR3: CASSPQGETQYF
V: TRBV6-5; J: TRBJ2-7; D: NA; length: 14; size: once; DNA: TGTGCCAGCAGGCCTAGACAGGAGACCTACGAGCAGTACTTC; CDR3: CASRPRQETYEQYF
V: TRBV10-3; J: TRBJ2-7; D: TRBD1; length: 12; size: NA; DNA: TGTGCCACCACGGGGACAGGGGTCGAGCAGTACTTC; CDR3: CATTGTGVEQYF
V: TRBV19; J: TRBJ2-7; D: NA; length: 16; size: once; DNA: TGTGCCAGTAGCCATCCGAGTGGGGCCTTATGGGGCGAGCAGTACTTC; CDR3: CASSHPSGALWGEQYF
V: TRBV29-1; J: TRBJ1-3; D: NA; length: 13; size: NA; DNA: TGCAGCGCCGCGGGGGGATATGGAAACACCATATATTTT; CDR3: CSAAGGYGNTIYF
V: TRBV15; J: TRBJ2-6; D: TRBD1; length: 16; size: NA; DNA: TGTGCCACCAGCAGAGAGACAGGGTCTGGGGCCAACGTCCTGACTTTC; CDR3: CATSRETGSGANVLTF
V: TRBV7-2; J: TRBJ2-2; D: NA; length: 14; size: NA; DNA: TGTGCCAGCAGCTTAGCGTCAAACACCGGGGAGCTGTTTTTT; CDR3: CASSLASNTGELFF
V: TRBV7-9; J: TRBJ2-5; D: TRBD2; length: 17; size: NA; DNA: TGTGCCAGCAGCTTAGTGGGTCTAGCGGGGGAACAAGAGACCCAGTACTTC; CDR3: CASSLVGLAGEQETQYF
V: TRBV6-1; J: TRBJ2-3; D: TRBD2; length: 18; size: once; DNA: TGTGCCAGCAGTGAAGAGCTTCTAGCGGGGGTTCCCACAGATACGCAGTATTTT; CDR3: CASSEELLAGVPTDTQYF
V: TRBV15; J: TRBJ2-1; D: TRBD1; length: 14; size: NA; DNA: TGTGCCACCAGCGACGGGACAGAGACGAGTGAGCAGTTCTTC; CDR3: CATSDGTETSEQFF
V: TRBV13; J: TRBJ2-7; D: NA; length: 13; size: NA; DNA: TGTGCCAGCAGCCCCGGAGGCGCGTACGAGCAGTACTTC; CDR3: CASSPGGAYEQYF
V: TRBV30; J: TRBJ2-3; D: NA; length: 15; size: NA; DNA: TGTGCCTGGAGTGACTACAGGGAACCCACAGATACGCAGTATTTT; CDR3: CAWSDYREPTDTQYF
V: TRBV27; J: TRBJ2-1; D: NA; length: 14; size: NA; DNA: TGTGCCAGCAGCCCCAGGTCCAGAGACAATGAGCAGTTCTTC; CDR3: CASSPRSRDNEQFF
V: TRBV2; J: TRBJ2-1; D: TRBD1; length: 13; size: NA; DNA: TGTGCCAGCAGTTGGGGGACAGGGTATGAGCAGTTCTTC; CDR3: CASSWGTGYEQFF
V: TRBV28; J: TRBJ2-7; D: NA; length: 13; size: NA; DNA: TGTGCCAGCAGTTTATCCAGCTACTACGAGCAGTACTTC; CDR3: CASSLSSYYEQYF
V: TRBV7-2; J: TRBJ1-1; D: NA; length: 15; size: NA; DNA: TGTGCCAGCAGCTTAGGTGTCCCCCCTGGCACTGAAGCTTTCTTT; CDR3: CASSLGVPPGTEAFF
V: TRBV7-8; J: TRBJ1-1; D: NA; length: 16; size: once; DNA: TGTGCCAGCAGCTTAGCGCAAGGGGGAGTGAACACTGAAGCTTTCTTT; CDR3: CASSLAQGGVNTEAFF
V: TRBV27; J: TRBJ2-1; D: TRBD2; length: 15; size: NA; DNA: TGTGCCAGCACCCATAGCGGGGGGGCTTTAAATGAGCAGTTCTTC; CDR3: CASTHSGGALNEQFF
V: TRBV4-1; J: TRBJ2-7; D: TRBD2; length: 19; size: NA; DNA: TGCGCCAGCAGCCAAAGGCTAGCGGGGGGGGGCCCCGGCTCCTACGAGCAGTACTTC; CDR3: CASSQRLAGGGPGSYEQYF
V: TRBV28; J: TRBJ2-7; D: NA; length: 13; size: NA; DNA: TGTGCCAGCAGTTTAGCTAGCGCCTACGAGCAGTACTTC; CDR3: CASSLASAYEQYF
V: TRBV7-9; J: TRBJ2-1; D: NA; length: 13; size: NA; DNA: TGTGCCAGCAGCTTAGGGGACTTAAATGAGCAGTTCTTC; CDR3: CASSLGDLNEQFF
V: TRBV4-1; J: TRBJ2-5; D: NA; length: 14; size: NA; DNA: TGCGCCAGCAGCCAAGCGATGGACCAAGAGACCCAGTACTTC; CDR3: CASSQAMDQETQYF
V: TRBV11-2; J: TRBJ2-6; D: TRBD1; length: 18; size: once; DNA: TGTGCCAGCAGCTTAGTTGGGACAGGTTACTCTGGGGCCAACGTCCTGACTTTC; CDR3: CASSLVGTGYSGANVLTF
V: TRBV27; J: TRBJ2-7; D: TRBD1; length: 15; size: NA; DNA: TGTGCCAGCCACCGAAAGACAGGGGTTAGCTACGAGCAGTACTTC; CDR3: CASHRKTGVSYEQYF
V: TRBV6-5; J: TRBJ2-7; D: NA; length: 16; size: once; DNA: TGTGCCAGCAGTTACTCAACAGCGACTCTGACCTACGAGCAGTACTTC; CDR3: CASSYSTATLTYEQYF
V: TRBV7-2; J: TRBJ2-2; D: NA; length: 16; size: NA; DNA: TGTGCCAGCAGCTTGATCCGGGGGCCGGTGACCGGGGAGCTGTTTTTT; CDR3: CASSLIRGPVTGELFF
V: TRBV29-1; J: TRBJ2-6; D: NA; length: 13; size: NA; DNA: TGCAGCGTTGCTGGGGGCCAGGCAAACGTCCTGACTTTC; CDR3: CSVAGGQANVLTF
V: TRBV7-8; J: TRBJ2-5; D: TRBD2; length: 16; size: NA; DNA: TGTGCCAGCAGCCCCCTAGCGGGGGGGTACCAAGAGACCCAGTACTTC; CDR3: CASSPLAGGYQETQYF
V: TRBV7-2; J: TRBJ2-7; D: TRBD1; length: 12; size: NA; DNA: TGTGCCACCCGGGACAGCTCCTACGAGCAGTACTTC; CDR3: CATRDSSYEQYF
V: TRBV27; J: TRBJ2-7; D: NA; length: 13; size: NA; DNA: TGTGCCAGCAGTACCAGAAGCTCCTACGAGCAGTACTTC; CDR3: CASSTRSSYEQYF
V: TRBV30; J: TRBJ2-7; D: TRBD1; length: 14; size: NA; DNA: TGTGCCTGGAGTCCTTGGGACAGCCACTACGAGCAGTACTTC; CDR3: CAWSPWDSHYEQYF
V: TRBV7-8; J: TRBJ2-7; D: NA; length: 14; size: once; DNA: TGTGCCAGCAGCTTAACAGGGTTGGAGTACGAGCAGTACTTC; CDR3: CASSLTGLEYEQYF
V: TRBV28; J: TRBJ2-7; D: TRBD1; length: 15; size: NA; DNA: TGTGCCAGCAGTTACCGGGACAGGGGAGGGTACGAGCAGTACTTC; CDR3: CASSYRDRGGYEQYF